One and the same sample provided the 10 T cell receptor beta chains below, sequenced in a study of T-cell reconstitution after alpha-beta-depleted transplantation in children. TCRbeta library preparation incorporated unique molecular identifiers. Using its own MiXCR run on the PCR reads, TCRdb lists one record per CDR3 protein. Of some 550,000 distinct CDR3 sequences in the sample, about 17% were seen once. The material sequenced was PBMCs from the stem cell graft donor, taken from the stem cell graft. Receptor source: a human donor who donated a stem cell graft to a child with acute lymphoblastic leukemia.

This clonotype was counted only a few times. A read error is possible here, since a much larger clone lies one base away. V usage is TRBV5-1 and J usage is TRBJ2-2; D not certain. CDR3 size: 16 residues. Germline assignment: CDR1 SGHRS and CDR2 YFSETQ. V was clipped by 0 bases and J by 2 bases, with 11 bases between them. CDR3 in DNA: TGCGCCAGCAGCTTGGCCGCAGGCCCAAACACCGGGGAGCTGTTTTTT. Translating gives CASSLAAGPNTGELFF.

There are a few counts of this clonotype. The chain uses TRBV5-1 and TRBJ2-1; no clear D. CDR1 and CDR2 from the germline V gene are SGHRS and YFSETQ. Between the trimmed V and J ends, which lost 0 bases and 8 bases, there was a span of 9 bases. The CDR3 is 13 residues long. The CDR3, as DNA: TGCGCCAGCAGCTTGGGGCCTGCCGATGAGCAGTTCTTC. Its translation is CASSLGPADEQFF.

This clonotype has a handful of counts. The chain uses TRBV7-2 and TRBJ2-3; possibly TRBD2 for D (5 bases). Trimming cost V 3 bases and J 4 bases, with 20 bases left between them. Germline CDR1 and CDR2: SGHTA and FQGNSA. This CDR3 is 17 amino acids long. The CDR3 region has the DNA TGTGCCAGCAGCTTTAGAACCAGCGGCCCTCAGGCAGATACGCAGTATTTT. This gives the protein CASSFRTSGPQADTQYF.

The chain recombines TRBV2 with TRBJ1-2; 7 bases fit TRBD1. V was clipped by 3 bases and J by 5 bases; unmatched bases: 6. Germline-derived CDR1 and CDR2 are SNHLY and FYNNEI. CDR3 size: 14 residues. This CDR3 is CASSDKGAPYGYTF. DNA of the CDR3: TGTGCCAGCAGTGATAAGGGGGCACCTTATGGCTACACCTTC.

The rearrangement joins TRBV14 to TRBJ1-1; D gene unclear. This CDR3 contains 15 residues. Germline assignment: CDR1 SGHDN and CDR2 FVKESK. The V end was cut by 4 bases, the J end by 3 bases, with 15 bases between. The CDR3 reads CASSPLAGTYTEAFF. As DNA, the CDR3 is TGTGCCAGCAGCCCGCTGGCCGGAACTTACACTGAAGCTTTCTTT.

There are a few counts of this clonotype. V gene TRBV27 combines with J gene TRBJ1-5, with a possible D match to TRBD1 (5 bases). Germline lookup yields CDR1 MNHEY and CDR2 SMNVEV (reference sequence). The CDR3 is 15 amino acids. V lost 0 bases, J lost 3 bases, and 9 bases lay in between. CDR3 sequence: CASSLSWGINQPQHF. The CDR3 DNA follows: TGTGCCAGCAGTTTATCGTGGGGGATCAATCAGCCCCAGCATTTT.

The chain combines TRBV4-1 with TRBJ2-7, with D tentatively TRBD1 (5 bases). CDR1 is MGHRA and CDR2 is YSYEKL in the germline V gene. V was shortened by 1 base and J by 5 bases, with 15 bases between the two germline ends. This CDR3 region has 15 residues. CDR3 DNA sequence: TGCGCCAGCAGCCAAGTGGCAGGGTTATCCCACGAGCAGTACTTC. This encodes CASSQVAGLSHEQYF.

The chain recombines TRBV7-9 with TRBJ2-3; 7 bases are a match to TRBD2. The CDR3 sequence is 15 residues long. From germline, CDR1 is SEHNR and CDR2 FQNEAQ (reference sequence). The V segment lost 3 bases and the J segment 6 bases; nucleotides outside the gene matches: 9. The CDR3 sequence: CASSFATSAGDTQYF. The CDR3 DNA follows: TGTGCCAGCAGCTTCGCCACTAGCGCTGGCGATACGCAGTATTTT.

This clonotype was counted only a few times. The V gene is TRBV28, the J gene TRBJ2-7; 8 positions agree with TRBD1. Germline-derived CDR1 and CDR2 are MDHEN and SYDVKM. This CDR3 has 13 residues. The V and J ends lost 4 bases and 3 bases, in that order; junction bases with no gene match: 2. The chain's CDR3 is CASSYRGDYEQYF. The DNA for the CDR3 is TGTGCCAGCAGTTACAGGGGGGACTACGAGCAGTACTTC. Based on the CDR3 plus reference TRBV28 and TRBJ2-7, the full variable domain is DVKVTQSSRYLVKRTGEKVFLECVQDMDHENMFWYRQDPGLGLRLIYFSYDVKMKEKGDIPEGYSVSREKKERFSLILESASTNQTSMYLCASSYRGDYEQYFGPGTRLTVT.

In its sample, this clonotype was seen a few times. The chain has TRBV29-1 and TRBJ2-7; no definite D call. From germline, CDR1 is SQVTM and CDR2 ANQGSEA. Trimming pared 5 bases from V and 4 bases from J, leaving 9 bases between. The CDR3 consists of 11 residues. The CDR3 here is CSVLLRYEQYF. The CDR3 DNA sequence: TGCAGCGTTCTACTGAGGTACGAGCAGTACTTC.